The text below deals with one TCR beta chain. Its antigen is not yet known. No per-base quality is available; no much larger clone lies one base away. Measured from the cysteine to the phenylalanine, the CDR3 is 15 residues long. Only the CDR3 DNA stays, 45 bases, in frame from base 1. V and J lose 0 bases and 1 base, and a span of 7 bases separates them. For CDR1 and CDR2, the germline V gene lists SGHRS and YFSETQ. The cohort consisted of 600 to 750 healthy bone marrow donors. All cohort members were sampled while nominally healthy, although unrecorded immune exposures were likely present. The donor tested CMV seropositive and was one of the 289 seropositive cohort members. Every donor gave a peripheral blood sample, and the peripheral blood mononuclear cells from that sample were used for TCR beta sequencing. The Qiagen DNeasy Blood Extraction Kit was used to extract genomic DNA from the blood cell samples.

This record comes from a study of cytomegalovirus exposure and HLA in healthy donors (dated by TCRdb to 2016 to 2017). Broadly, across the study: In an earlier analysis of fewer than 750 of the donors, 276 Gb of sequence data and 90 million to 120 million unique TCR beta sequences from 150 million to 200 million T cells were reported. Roughly 300 gigabases of sequencing data and about 92 million unique TCR sequences made up an early release that covered nearly 650 HLA-typed donors. Of the roughly 430 genotyped donors, 65% to 90% fell in the genetic ancestry cluster associated with self-reported Caucasian donors. The study aimed to test whether signatures of past pathogen exposure could be identified by cataloging public T cell receptors. The study profiled the T cell repertoires of under 850 subjects by immunosequencing and related them to cytomegalovirus serostatus. A separate validation cohort of 100 to 150 different subjects was used in addition to the roughly 670-subject first cohort. The study combined high-throughput TCR immunosequencing, statistical association of individual TCRs with disease status, and machine learning to predict cytomegalovirus infection status. In a later analysis, previously published TCR beta repertoires from 550 to 750 donors were re-analyzed and high-resolution HLA genotyping was added so that TCR occurrence patterns could be studied. Rather than using new phenotypic data, the later analysis identified candidate immune exposures from TCR beta sequences and from how often those sequences occurred across donors. In an earlier analysis of around 540 of the donors, high-throughput TCR beta sequencing was used to judge whether each TCR beta V gene segment behaved as functional or pseudogenic. Donor age, sex, ethnicity and CMV serostatus were compiled alongside the repertoire data. Genome-wide SNP genotypes for about 65% of the 666 donors were used in a later genetic analysis, which treated that subset as a discovery cohort. Every discovery cohort repertoire had been produced on one sequencing platform. Class I and class II HLA loci were covered by the typing at four-digit resolution. The number of donors typed differed by locus, with about 629-630 for A, B, C, DRB1 and DQB1, roughly 520 for DQA1, about 610 for DPA1, and roughly 450 for DPB1. Roughly five DR-DQ haplotypes were treated as single units for association and clustering because of strong linkage in the cohort. Among about 400 genotyped donors of the cohort, an average of roughly 230,000 unique TCR beta nucleotide sequences was sequenced per donor, of which about 19% were non-productive. The paper as a whole reports these results and caveats: Presence/absence analyses assumed roughly uniform sequencing depth across donors, an assumption that may not hold. When HLA alleles, especially DR and DQ, strongly co-occurred, TCR associations were difficult to assign to individual alleles. Compared with the roughly 720-donor mean, donors in an Asian-associated ancestry cluster had fewer N-insertions in productive TCRs, according to a later genetic analysis. In vitro tests confirmed that a few of the cytomegalovirus-associated TCR beta chains recognize cytomegalovirus antigens. A cluster of highly shared sequence variants was judged likely to represent a technical artifact of the sequencing pipeline. In both the original and validation cohorts, the classifier was reported to diagnose cytomegalovirus status with high specificity and sensitivity. In a later analysis, most CMV-associated TCR beta chains were found to appear HLA-restricted, with HLA associations seemingly driven largely by CMV exposure. Because some donors lacked HLA typing at each locus, the association tests relied only on the typed subset. The only immune exposure information available for the cohort was CMV serostatus. Most TCR sequences were seen in very few donors, while some public TCRs were found in many individuals. A further reported finding was that TCR beta sequences accurately predicted the HLA-A and HLA-B alleles for most subjects in the first cohort. In a later analysis, TCR association rates were found to vary across HLA loci, with the most associated TCRs seen for DRB1 alleles and the fewest for HLA-C alleles. Only TCR beta chains were sequenced in this cohort, and the absence of alpha or paired-chain data limited detectable features. In a later genetic analysis, a missense DCLRE1C variant was associated with V-gene and J-gene trimming of TCR beta chains, and the association was replicated in an independent cohort. According to a later analysis, parvovirus B19, influenza, CMV and Epstein-Barr virus appeared linked to several top co-occurrence clusters. An earlier analysis of approximately 540 of the donors showed that most TCR beta V segments appeared in productive rearrangements either about 90% or about 30% of the time, which broadly matched IMGT annotations. In a later analysis, HLA-associated TCR beta chains were found to be more clonally expanded and to have lower generation probabilities than equally common non-associated chains. The study listed approximately 160 TCR beta chains as associated with cytomegalovirus. The 87-base-pair reads could not distinguish some IMGT-functional V segments, including TRBV6-2 and TRBV6-3, so those segments were excluded. Specific HLA alleles were associated with about 17,000 TCR beta sequences at a false discovery rate of 0.05 in a later analysis. The authors suggested that the approach could potentially be extended to other disease states and immunological phenotypes. Seventeen rarely observed V segments, including chromosome 9 orphons, were excluded from the earlier analysis of several hundred of the donors because counts were too low. Linkage disequilibrium might explain the correlated functional status among segregating V segments, but an unknown experimental factor could not be excluded.

The library relied on the immunoSEQ multiplex PCR assay. For the multiplex PCR, a mixture combining 60 forward primers for TCR Vbeta segments and 13 reverse primers for TCR Jbeta segments was used. Amplification of the CDR3 region of rearranged TCR beta genes was performed with a multiplex PCR assay on genomic DNA. Amplified TCR beta libraries were sequenced as 87-base-pair reads on the Illumina HiSeq System. The published analysis was carried out like this. A later analysis tallied tens of millions of unique TCR beta chains across the 700 or so repertoires, and 10 million to 11 million of those chains were shared by two or more donors. Raw reads were error-corrected and collapsed into unique sequences with a nearest-neighbor algorithm that merged closely related sequences to remove PCR and sequencing errors. Alignment of CDR3 sequences to IMGT reference sequences was used to assign V, D and J gene segments. Each retained sequence needed at least a six-nucleotide match to both a V gene segment and a J gene segment. Rearrangements were classified as productive when the CDR3 lacked stop codons and remained in frame with V and J, and all other rearrangements were classified as non-productive. CDR3 was defined by IMGT convention, running from the second conserved V-encoded cysteine to the conserved J-encoded phenylalanine. Sequences without an unambiguous match to a single V gene segment were excluded from the earlier analysis of several hundred of the donors. An earlier analysis of several hundred of the donors classified V segments as functional when productive rearrangements were above 56.7% and as segregating when the standard deviation between donors was above 5%. A statistical classification framework was built to diagnose cytomegalovirus status from the catalog of TCR beta chain sequences. A later analysis assigned V and J genes by comparing TCR nucleotide sequences with IMGT/GENE-DB human TR gene sequences. The TCRdist pipeline was used in a later analysis to assign CDR3 sequences and most-parsimonious VDJ recombination scenarios. In a later analysis, each TCR beta chain was defined by its CDR3 amino acid sequence together with its V-gene family, and reads without a unique V-gene family were excluded. In a later analysis, 500 to 650 highly shared, low-generation-probability nucleotide sequences were removed to address suspected cross-contamination and a sequencing artifact. For each public chain, a later analysis derived a clonal expansion index from normalized ranks of inferred template counts within each repertoire. In a later analysis, generation probabilities were computed with a VDJ recombination model fitted to out-of-frame rearrangements, and the resulting probabilities were checked against IGoR. A later analysis scored TCR-TCR, TCR-HLA and TCR-CMV co-occurrence with hypergeometric tests, applying a repertoire-size bias correction to TCR pairs. False discovery rates were estimated in a later analysis by permuting HLA or CMV assignments 20 times. A later analysis grouped co-occurring TCRs with DBSCAN, adding TCRdist sequence similarity when clustering within HLA-allele-positive subsets. Repertoires with fewer than 30,000 or more than 120,000 public chains, plus five repertoires with anomalous nucleotide sharing, were excluded from co-occurrence clustering. The source is immuneACCESS, and TCRdb retained only in-frame sequences with V and J called. Part of the clones is not carried over; for the studies checked, unresolved V genes explain less than half of this, and the remainder is unexplained. V, J and clone size were drawn from that table, and D and trimming were deduced from the DNA. The sample includes over 110,000 clones, with 75% to 85% observed a single time. The top ten clonotypes cover roughly 6% of the sample.

This TCR was recovered from a woman between 40 and 50 years old in good health and CMV-seropositive. Input material: PBMCs. The chain uses TRBV5-1 and TRBJ2-2; no confident D gene assignment can be made. The encoded CDR3 is CASSLAERNTGELFF. DNA sequence: TGCGCCAGCAGCTTGGCCGAGCGGAACACCGGGGAGCTGTTTTTT.